One sample yielded the 24 T cell receptor beta chains listed below, sequenced in a study of blood T cell repertoires in COVID-19. Here immunoSEQ multiplex PCR was the method, and the copy in TCRdb shows in-frame clones only, minus some. The sample has 250,000 to 300,000 clones, around four fifths seen once. Source material: peripheral blood. The receptor set was obtained from an older man with acute or convalescent COVID-19.

The rearrangement links TRBV30 to TRBJ1-3, with a weak D call TRBD1 (6 bases). CDR1 and CDR2 from the germline V gene are GTSNPN and SVGIG (reference sequence). The CDR3 contains 13 residues. V lost 2 bases, J lost 8 bases, and 13 bases lay in between. DNA for the CDR3: TGTGCCTGGAGTAAACTGGCAGGGGACACCATATATTTT. Its protein is CAWSKLAGDTIYF.

The chain couples TRBV7-2 to TRBJ2-7; no definite D call. Trimming pared 5 bases from V and 7 bases from J, leaving 9 bases between. The CDR3 has 11 residues. CDR1 and CDR2 (germline): SGHTA, FQGNSA. The CDR3 loop is CASSASVEQYF. For the CDR3, the DNA is TGTGCCAGCAGCGCCTCGGTGGAGCAGTACTTC. The variable domain in full, with the rest retrieved from reference TRBV7-2 and TRBJ2-7, is GAGVSQSPSNKVTEKGKDVELRCDPISGHTALYWYRQSLGQGLEFLIYFQGNSAPDKSGLPSDRFSAERTGGSVSTLTIQRTQQEDSAVYLCASSASVEQYFGPGTRLTVT.

This clone has a single count. V gene TRBV6-5 combines with J gene TRBJ1-1; TRBD1 agrees at 7 bases. CDR1 is MNHEY and CDR2 is SVGAGI in the germline V gene. The CDR3 sequence is 14 residues long. V trimming: 6 bases; J trimming: 5 bases; junction bases outside the gene matches: 9. The CDR3 loop is CASSQAGGMTEAFF. In DNA, the CDR3 is TGTGCCAGCAGCCAAGCAGGGGGTATGACTGAAGCTTTCTTT.

The chain is built from TRBV12-3 or TRBV12-4 and TRBJ2-7; D remains unclear. The CDR3 has 13 amino acids. Trimming left V 1 base short and J 2 bases short, with 6 bases between. The CDR3 region is CASSLGAAYEQYF. CDR3 nucleotide sequence: TGTGCCAGCAGTTTAGGGGCAGCCTACGAGCAGTACTTC.

This chain links TRBV7-8 with TRBJ2-5; D perhaps matches TRBD2 (6 bases). The germline V and J ends were trimmed by 2 bases and 12 bases, with 25 bases remaining between them. Germline V gene lookup returns CDR1 SGHVS and CDR2 FQNEAQ. This CDR3 is 16 amino acids long. The CDR3 spells CASSLSRSGVRVNEYF. The CDR3 nucleotides read TGTGCCAGCAGCTTAAGCCGTTCGGGGGTTAGGGTTAACGAGTACTTC. Based on the CDR3 plus reference TRBV7-8 and TRBJ2-5, the full variable domain is GAGVSQSPRYKVAKRGQDVALRCDPISGHVSLFWYQQALGQGPEFLTYFQNEAQLDKSGLPSDRFFAERPEGSVSTLKIQRTQQEDSAVYLCASSLSRSGVRVNEYFGPGTRLLVL.

In its sample, this clone was seen a few times. This sequence joins TRBV2 and TRBJ1-5, with 12 bases aligning to TRBD1. The V gene end was trimmed by 4 bases and the J gene end by 6 bases; junction bases not matched to a gene: 4. In germline, CDR1 is SNHLY, CDR2 FYNNEI. The CDR3 has 15 residues. The CDR3 sequence: CASSVGQGASQPQHF. The CDR3 DNA follows: TGTGCCAGCAGTGTGGGACAGGGGGCGTCTCAGCCCCAGCATTTT.

The chain uses TRBV4-1 and TRBJ1-2; weak D call: TRBD1 (5 bases). CDR1 MGHRA and CDR2 YSYEKL come from the germline V gene. The germline V and J ends were trimmed by 0 bases and 4 bases, with 15 bases remaining between them. The CDR3 length is 16 residues. The CDR3 sequence is CASSQDTGGLVYGYTF. In DNA form, the CDR3 reads TGCGCCAGCAGCCAAGATACTGGGGGGTTAGTCTATGGCTACACCTTC.

The genes are TRBV5-1 and TRBJ2-2; no reliable D call. Trimming left V 5 bases short and J 7 bases short, with 15 bases between. The CDR3 extends over 14 amino acids. Per the germline V gene, CDR1 is SGHRS and CDR2 is YFSETQ. The CDR3 reads CASRVLLEYGELFF. The CDR3 nucleotides are TGCGCCAGCAGAGTCCTACTGGAGTACGGGGAGCTGTTTTTT.

The chain couples TRBV5-1 to TRBJ2-2; 7 bases match TRBD1. Germline V lookup: CDR1 SGHRS, CDR2 YFSETQ. CDR3 length: 15 residues. With V trimmed by 5 bases and J by 4 bases, 8 bases remained unmatched. DNA for the CDR3: TGCGCCAGCAGGTCTGGGACAGCCGGCACCGGGGAGCTGTTTTTT. This translates into CASRSGTAGTGELFF.

About this clone: One end of the junction is discordant with germline, which a read error may explain. The genes are TRBV5-4 and TRBJ2-7, with 13 positions matching TRBD2. Germline V gene data show CDR1 as SGHNT and CDR2 as YYREEE (reference sequence). This CDR3 has 14 residues. CDR3 sequence: CASSLRGTSGELYF. DNA of the CDR3: TGTGCCAGCAGCTTAAGGGGGACTAGCGGGGAGCTGTACTTC.

The V and J genes are TRBV6-5 and TRBJ2-7, with TRBD2 identical over 8 bases. Germline V gene data show CDR1 as MNHEY and CDR2 as SVGAGI. The CDR3 has 13 residues. The ends lost 7 bases at V and 6 bases at J; junction bases unmatched: 8. The chain's CDR3 is CASMPPAGGEQYF. The CDR3 DNA reads as TGTGCCAGCATGCCTCCCGCGGGAGGCGAGCAGTACTTC.

The chain employs TRBV6-1 and TRBJ1-4; D is possibly TRBD1 (5 bases). Germline lookup yields CDR1 MNHNS and CDR2 SASEGT. Trimming took off 0 bases at V and 8 bases at J, with 16 bases between the two ends. CDR3 length: 16 residues. The CDR3 protein is CASSEAPGRGGEKLFF. The DNA of the CDR3 is TGTGCCAGCAGTGAAGCGCCGGGGAGGGGAGGGGAAAAACTGTTTTTT.

This clone has a single count. The chain is built from TRBV14 and TRBJ2-2; unclear D gene. The CDR3 loop spans 13 amino acids. CDR1 is SGHDN, CDR2 FVKESK, per germline. V lost 2 bases and J lost 6, with 7 bases in between. CDR3 in amino acids: CASSQHRSGELFF. The CDR3 DNA reads TGTGCCAGCAGCCAACATCGGTCCGGGGAGCTGTTTTTT.

This chain links TRBV3-1 (or the pseudogene TRBV3-2) with TRBJ1-2; TRBD1 might be the D (5 bases). This CDR3 is 13 amino acids long. Germline CDR1 LGHDT, CDR2 YNNKEL (reference sequence). The V end was cut by 3 bases, the J end by 6 bases, with 11 bases between. The CDR3 reads CASSHAIGDGYTF. CDR3 nucleotide sequence: TGTGCCAGCAGCCACGCCATAGGGGATGGCTACACCTTC.

The genes are TRBV30 and TRBJ1-2, with 7 bases aligning to TRBD1. The V gene's germline CDR1 is GTSNPN and CDR2 SVGIG (reference sequence). The CDR3 covers 13 residues. The ends lost 6 bases at V and 5 bases at J; junction bases unmatched: 9. The CDR3 region has the DNA TGTGCCTGCCAGACAGGGCAGAGGTATGGCTACACCTTC. Amino acid sequence: CACQTGQRYGYTF.

V and J are TRBV6-1 and TRBJ2-1; D unclear. Trimming shortened V by 0 bases and J by 10 bases, and 13 bases separated the two germline ends. The CDR3 is 14 amino acids. Germline CDR1 is MNHNS and CDR2 is SASEGT. The CDR3 nucleotides are TGTGCCAGCAGTGAAGCTGGGCCCCCCGAAGAGCAGTTCTTC. Translating gives CASSEAGPPEEQFF.

The DNA for the CDR3 is TGTGCCAGCAGCGTAGAGCCGGTAGGGAGCGAGTATGGCTACACCTTC. Its protein product is CASSVEPVGSEYGYTF. The V and J genes are TRBV9 and TRBJ1-2; D is ambiguous. V shed 0 bases and J shed 5 bases, with 17 bases lying between them. The germline V gene has CDR1 SGDLS and CDR2 YYNGEE. The CDR3 has 16 amino acids.

The chain uses TRBV11-3 and TRBJ2-5, with 7 bases fitting TRBD1. The trim removed 4 bases at V and 4 bases at J, leaving 12 bases unmatched. This CDR3 has 16 amino acids. Germline values: CDR1 SGHNT, CDR2 YENEEA. CDR3 protein: CASSSRGQVGGETQYF. The CDR3 DNA reads as TGTGCCAGCAGCTCTCGTGGACAGGTCGGCGGAGAGACCCAGTACTTC.

The rearrangement uses TRBV7-2 and TRBJ1-2, with 7 bases fitting TRBD1. Germline CDR1 and CDR2: SGHTA and FQGNSA. Trimming at V came to 1 base and at J to 6 bases, leaving 8 bases not matched to a gene. This CDR3 region has 15 residues. The CDR3 loop is CASSLVGGQGDGYTF. The CDR3 DNA reads TGTGCCAGCAGCTTAGTAGGTGGGCAGGGGGATGGCTACACCTTC.

This clone was found once. Other DNA sequences within the sample encode an identical CDR3. This chain connects TRBV18 to TRBJ1-5; D remains ambiguous. CDR1 KGHSH and CDR2 LQKENI come from the germline V gene. The CDR3 runs 13 residues. With 3 bases removed from V and 5 bases from J, the gap between germline ends came to 8 bases. The CDR3 loop reads CASSPGSDQPQHF. In nucleotides, the CDR3 is TGTGCCAGCTCACCCGGGTCTGATCAGCCCCAGCATTTT.

The chain is built from TRBV5-1 and TRBJ2-1, with 9 bases fitting TRBD1. J lost 6 bases, V lost 4 bases, and 8 bases had no gene match. Germline V gene data show CDR1 as SGHRS and CDR2 as YFSETQ. The length of the CDR3 is 15 residues. The CDR3 loop is CASSLGTGSVNEQFF. The CDR3 nucleotides are TGCGCCAGCAGCCTCGGGACAGGGTCGGTCAATGAGCAGTTCTTC.

This clone was recorded only once. The chain carries TRBV6-1 and TRBJ1-2; 7 bases map to TRBD1. The ends lost 5 bases at V and 3 bases at J; junction bases unmatched: 9. The CDR3 has 15 residues. CDR1 and CDR2 from the germline V gene are MNHNS and SASEGT. The CDR3 loop reads CASSNRQGLDYGYTF. CDR3 sequence (DNA): TGTGCCAGCAGTAACCGACAGGGTCTAGACTATGGCTACACCTTC.

The V call is TRBV6-5, the J call TRBJ2-3; TRBD2 agrees at 11 bases. In germline, CDR1 is MNHEY, CDR2 SVGAGI. V lost 7 bases to trimming and J lost 4 bases; unmatched junction nucleotides: 1. The length of the CDR3 is 13 residues. Here the CDR3 DNA reads TGTGCCAGCAAGACTAGCGGGGCAGATACGCAGTATTTT. It is translated as CASKTSGADTQYF.

The table lists this clone with a few counts. The V and J genes are TRBV7-9 and TRBJ1-4; D perhaps matches TRBD1 (6 bases). In germline, CDR1 is SEHNR, CDR2 FQNEAQ (reference sequence). This CDR3 is built from 13 residues. Trimming left V 3 bases short and J 6 bases short, with 8 bases between. The CDR3 nucleotides read TGTGCCAGCAGCTTGGACAGTTATGAAAAACTGTTTTTT. This gives the protein CASSLDSYEKLFF.